These T cell receptor beta chains were read from a single sample in a study of OX40 agonist ivuxolimab in advanced cancers. Repertoires were generated with immunoSEQ multiplex PCR, while TCRdb's copy carries only in-frame clones and drops some. The table includes fewer than 20,000 clones, roughly four fifths detected once. The sample consisted of CD4+ or CD8+ T cells sorted from blood, taken in a trial of the OX40 agonist ivuxolimab. The receptors stem from an adult with an advanced solid tumor such as melanoma, head and neck, liver or kidney cancer. Each CDR3 is given with its conserved first and last residue. A clone size is listed for some rows: how often the clone was seen (once, few, many), or a class if it is expanded.

>-|TRBV5-5
CASSLGQDGYTF
>-|TRBV5-1
CASKTSDLRMETQYF
>-|TRBV19
CASRRTQTTNTGELFF
>-|TRBV30
CAWSGRTGVEETQYF
>once|TRBV10-1
CASSAGTSVGGELFF
>-|TRBV14
CASSQWLGGNEQFF
>-|TRBV27
CASGHLQGTGANVLTF
>-|TRBV10-3
CAILQGATDTQYF
>-|TRBV5-4
CASSSSGYNEQFF
>few|TRBV30
CAWSVLGTPTEKLFF
>-|TRBV27
CASSPRDNNEKLFF
>-|TRBV7-9
CASSQDRAYEQYF
>-|TRBV28
CATNPTGANVLTF
>-|TRBV28
CASSLWGRAGSGNIQYF
>few|TRBV28
CASKPPWDSPNQPQHF
>-|TRBV7-9
CASSWVAGVSYEQYF
>-|TRBV7-6
CASSSLALAGGPGEQYF
>-|TRBV6-5
CASSSGTSGFTATQYF
>-|TRBV18
CASSETANYGYTF
>-|TRBV10-2
CASSDEGGQYF
>-|TRBV28
CASRQGSGANVLTF
>-|TRBV7-8
CASSPGRGAETQYF
>-|TRBV7-2
CASSVTGSANYGYTF
>-|TRBV6-6
CASSRQGGSEKLFF
>few|TRBV5-4
CASSRGSNEQFF
>-|TRBV27
CASRIGSGGVWSPLHF
>-|TRBV19
CASSMGSIAKNIQYF
>-|TRBV11-2
CASSERTGLFF
>-|TRBV29-1
CSVEGREGGQFF
>few|TRBV10-1
CASSRDLAEPQHF
>-|TRBV6-1
CASREPGRQAGELFF
>-|TRBV7-2
CASSLPDTQYF
>-|TRBV11-2
CASSLAIGMNTEAFF
>-|TRBV11-2
CASSFWTAAQETQYF
>-|TRBV2
CASSVRSGYSNQPQHF
>-|TRBV5-6
CASSWRDPGSNSPLHF
>-|TRBV9
CASSNRGEKLFF
>large|TRBV18
CASSPRQVSGYGYTF
>once|TRBV27
CASSPGQRWDTQYF
>-|TRBV4-1
CASSQVEMTVTRTDTQYF
>-|TRBV5-6
CASSQAGSEQYF
>-|TRBV9
CASSDPKTSGGFSYEQYF
>-|TRBV5-1
CASSSLSGDSYEQYF
>-|TRBV23-1
CASSQSQGSRAFNTDTQYF
>-|TRBV6-5
CASRDTYQETQYF
>-|TRBV28
CASSSQGSSGANVLTF
>-|TRBV5-1
CASSSTGLETQYF
>-|TRBV29-1
CSVGGQAYQETQYF
>-|TRBV6-1
CASSIGAWNIQYF
>-|TRBV7-2
CASSRSTGVTYEQYF